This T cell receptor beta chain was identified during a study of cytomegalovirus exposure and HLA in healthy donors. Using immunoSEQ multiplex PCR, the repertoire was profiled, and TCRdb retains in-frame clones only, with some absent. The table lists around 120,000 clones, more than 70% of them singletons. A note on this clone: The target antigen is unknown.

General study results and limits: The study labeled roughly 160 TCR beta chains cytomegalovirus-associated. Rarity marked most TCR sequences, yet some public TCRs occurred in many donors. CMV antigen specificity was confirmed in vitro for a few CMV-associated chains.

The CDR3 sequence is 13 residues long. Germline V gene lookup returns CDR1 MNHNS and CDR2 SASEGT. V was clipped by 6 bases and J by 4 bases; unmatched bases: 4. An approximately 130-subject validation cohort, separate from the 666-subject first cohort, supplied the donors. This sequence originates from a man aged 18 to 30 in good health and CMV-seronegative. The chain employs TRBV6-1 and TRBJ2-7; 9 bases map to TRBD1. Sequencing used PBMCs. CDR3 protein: CASRDRGGYEQYF. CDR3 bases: TGTGCCAGCAGGGACAGGGGTGGTTACGAGCAGTACTTC.